This is a list of T cell receptor beta chains from one sample in a study of T cell responses to AZD1222 COVID-19 vaccine. TCRdb keeps only in-frame clones here, not all; method: immunoSEQ multiplex PCR. In the table there are roughly 160,000 clones, approximately 90% of which are singletons. The starting material was peripheral blood, obtained on day 0 of AZD1222 vaccination. The receptors derive from an adult in good health. Each CDR3 is given with its conserved first and last residue. D genes are given only for firm matches. Size is omitted from some rows. Given values are once, few, many or a class for expanded clones.

D gene	V gene	clone size	J gene	CDR3 DNA	CDR3 protein
.	TRBV4-1	once	TRBJ1-1	TGCGCCAGCAGGGTCAAGGGGTCTGCAGTCACTGAAGCTTTCTTT	CASRVKGSAVTEAFF
TRBD2	TRBV2	.	TRBJ2-3	TGTGCCAGCAGTGCGGGGGGTGCTAGCACAGATACGCAGTATTTT	CASSAGGASTDTQYF
TRBD1	TRBV18	.	TRBJ2-7	TGTGCCAGCTCACCACGGAAGGGGACAGGGGAGCAGCGAGAGTACTTC	CASSPRKGTGEQREYF
.	TRBV7-2	.	TRBJ2-7	TGTGCCAGCAGCTTAGCTGGGGCGGCTAGCGAGCAGTACTTC	CASSLAGAASEQYF
.	TRBV14	.	TRBJ2-1	TGTGCCAGCAGCCTGGGCTTCCTCAGTGGAGATGAGCAGTTCTTC	CASSLGFLSGDEQFF
.	TRBV2	.	TRBJ2-5	TGTGCCAGCAGTGAGGGGTACCAAGAGACCCAGTACTTC	CASSEGYQETQYF
TRBD1	TRBV5-6	.	TRBJ2-7	TGTGCCAGCAGACCAATGGGACAGCCCTACGAGCAGTACTTC	CASRPMGQPYEQYF
.	TRBV28	.	TRBJ1-5	TGTGCCAGCAGTTCCGGGGACGGACCGCGGCCCCAGCATTTT	CASSSGDGPRPQHF
.	TRBV27	once	TRBJ1-2	TGTGCCAGCAGTTTAGAGGGCGCTGGGGGTGATGGCTACACCTTC	CASSLEGAGGDGYTF
.	TRBV7-2	.	TRBJ1-1	TGTGCCAGCAGCGTAGACGGGACCGGGACCCCCGGGACTGAAGCTTTCTTT	CASSVDGTGTPGTEAFF
.	TRBV2	.	TRBJ2-5	TGTGCCAGCAGTGACCTCAAGGACCTGTACTTC	CASSDLKDLYF
.	TRBV4-1	.	TRBJ1-2	TGCGCCAGCAGCCAAGAACGTAGGGGCTATGGCTACACCTTC	CASSQERRGYGYTF
TRBD2	TRBV6-6	once	TRBJ2-7	TGTGCCAGCAGTTACTCAGCTAGCGGGGACTACGAGCAGTACTTC	CASSYSASGDYEQYF
TRBD1	TRBV11-2	.	TRBJ1-1	TGTGCCAGCAGCTTCGCAGGGGGCACTGAAGCTTTCTTT	CASSFAGGTEAFF
TRBD1	TRBV4-3	.	TRBJ1-2	TGCGCCAGCAACGAAGCCGGCGGACAGGGAAGAGGCTACACCTTC	CASNEAGGQGRGYTF
.	TRBV28	.	TRBJ1-3	TGTGCCAGCTTGTCAGCGGGGTATGGTCCCTCATCTGGAAACACCATATATTTT	CASLSAGYGPSSGNTIYF
.	TRBV6-2/TRBV6-3	.	TRBJ1-1	TGTGCCAGCAGTTATGCAAATACTGAAGCTTTCTTT	CASSYANTEAFF
.	TRBV6-1	.	TRBJ1-3	TGTGCCAGCAGTGGGGTGGACGGGACGTCCGGAAACACCATATATTTT	CASSGVDGTSGNTIYF
TRBD2	TRBV24-1	.	TRBJ2-1	TGTGCCACCGGGTTAGCGGGGGGGCCTAATGAGCAGTTCTTC	CATGLAGGPNEQFF
TRBD2	TRBV5-4	.	TRBJ2-4	TGTGCCAGCAGCTCCCCGGGACTAGCGGGGGTACTAGCCAAAAACATTCAGTACTTC	CASSSPGLAGVLAKNIQYF
TRBD1	TRBV20-1	.	TRBJ2-1	TGCAGTGCTTACCGACAGGGAGAGCAGTTCTTC	CSAYRQGEQFF
.	TRBV9	.	TRBJ1-1	TGTGCCAGCAGCGTAGGAGGGACTGAAGCTTTCTTT	CASSVGGTEAFF
TRBD1	TRBV24-1	.	TRBJ2-2	TGTGCCACCAGGCTGGGACAGGGACACACCGGGGAGCTGTTTTTT	CATRLGQGHTGELFF
TRBD1	TRBV7-6	once	TRBJ1-1	TGTGCCAGCAGTTTCAGGGGGCTGAACACTGAAGCTTTCTTT	CASSFRGLNTEAFF